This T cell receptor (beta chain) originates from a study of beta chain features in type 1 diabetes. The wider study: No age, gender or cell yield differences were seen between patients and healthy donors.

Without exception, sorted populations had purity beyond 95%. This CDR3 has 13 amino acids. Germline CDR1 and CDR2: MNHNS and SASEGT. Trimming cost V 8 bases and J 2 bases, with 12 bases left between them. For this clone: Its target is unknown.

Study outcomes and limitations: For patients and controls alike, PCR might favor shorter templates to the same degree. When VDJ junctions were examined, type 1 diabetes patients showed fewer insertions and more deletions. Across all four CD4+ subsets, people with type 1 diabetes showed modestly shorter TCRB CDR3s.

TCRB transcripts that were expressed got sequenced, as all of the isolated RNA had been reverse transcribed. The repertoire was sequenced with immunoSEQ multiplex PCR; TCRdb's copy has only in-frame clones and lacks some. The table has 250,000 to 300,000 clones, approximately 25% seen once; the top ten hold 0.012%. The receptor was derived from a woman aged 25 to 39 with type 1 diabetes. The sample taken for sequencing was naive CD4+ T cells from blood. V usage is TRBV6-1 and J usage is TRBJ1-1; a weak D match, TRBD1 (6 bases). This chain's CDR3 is CASRLTGNTEAFF. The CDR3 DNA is TGTGCCAGCCGATTGACAGGCAACACTGAAGCTTTCTTT.